This T cell receptor beta chain was retrieved from a study of T cells in Graves' hyperthyroidism and ophthalmopathy. CDR1 is MDHEN and CDR2 is SYDVKM in the germline V gene. The CDR3 runs 17 residues. J was trimmed by 0 bases and V by 2 bases; bases with no gene match: 6. This clonotype was detected many times. Its cognate antigen is unknown. Study-level points and caveats: Most thyroid clonotypes expanded above 0.001 were also detected in blood.

Fresh peripheral blood, 10 ml, was the source of the PBMCs. TCR beta CDR3 regions were amplified from RNA. When the TCR CDR3 underwent first-round RT-PCR, the HTBI primer set was used. TCRdb reprocessed the multiplex PCR reads via MiXCR and lists one record per CDR3 protein. The data contain fewer than 650,000 distinct CDR3 sequences, 14% to 15% of them seen just once; the ten biggest clones take up roughly 4.3%. The chain uses TRBV28 and TRBJ2-7, with 11 bases lining up with TRBD2. The receptor was derived from a woman aged 35 to 49 with Graves' ophthalmopathy. Sequencing was carried out using blood. The CDR3 DNA sequence: TGTGCCAGCAGTTTAGACCTGACTAGCGGGGACTCCTACGAGCAGTACTTC. Translation gives CASSLDLTSGDSYEQYF.